The 23 T cell receptor beta chains given below trace back to one sample, sequenced in a study of CD8 T cells in Susac syndrome. Random hexamers were used to reverse transcribe the RNA input (about 0.45 to 1 ug). One entry per CDR3 protein, called by TCRdb with MiXCR from the immunoSEQ multiplex PCR reads. This sample has more than 250,000 distinct CDR3 sequences, with about 92% found just once. Sample: CD4+ T cells from PBMCs. All receptors derive from a human donor with multiple sclerosis.

The CDR3 region is CASSSKVTSRYGYTF. The CDR3 coding sequence is TGTGCCAGCAGCTCCAAGGTCACATCGAGATATGGCTACACCTTC. This chain connects TRBV11-1 to TRBJ1-2; D remains unclear. Germline-derived CDR1 and CDR2 are SGHAT and FQDESV (reference sequence). V was trimmed by 4 bases and J by 5 bases, leaving 17 bases between them. CDR3 length: 15 amino acids.

The chain carries TRBV7-2 and TRBJ2-5; D might be TRBD1 or TRBD2, each matching 5 bases. Germline V gene sequence: CDR1 SGHTA, CDR2 FQGNSA. This CDR3 has 15 amino acids. V was clipped by 1 base and J by 5 bases, with 14 bases between them. CDR3 coding DNA: TGTGCCAGCAGCTTAGTCGGGGCAGATGGGGAGACCCAGTACTTC. This codes for CASSLVGADGETQYF.

This chain uses TRBV7-2 with TRBJ2-1, with TRBD2 identical over 9 bases. The trim removed 1 base at V and 2 bases at J, leaving 3 bases unmatched. The CDR3 spans 16 residues. CDR1 and CDR2 from the germline V gene are SGHTA and FQGNSA. CDR3 region: CASSLVGGRAYNEQFF. The CDR3 DNA is TGTGCCAGCAGCTTAGTGGGCGGGAGGGCCTACAATGAGCAGTTCTTC.

The chain couples TRBV19 to TRBJ1-3; unclear D gene. Germline CDR1 LNHDA, CDR2 SQIVND (reference sequence). Trimming cost V 10 bases and J 0 bases, with 10 bases left between them. The CDR3 is 13 amino acids. The DNA of the CDR3 is TGTGCCACTTGTCCCCTCTCTGGAAACACCATATATTTT. Translated: CATCPLSGNTIYF.

This clonotype was observed once. This chain uses TRBV28 with TRBJ1-1; no firm D call. Germline V gives CDR1 MDHEN, CDR2 SYDVKM. This CDR3 has 14 amino acids. The V end lost 3 bases, the J end lost 11 bases, and 19 bases lay between the germline ends. CDR3 nucleotide sequence: TGTGCCAGCAGTTTGCGGCGGTTATGGCTTGGGGCTTTCTTT. This encodes CASSLRRLWLGAFF. Combining the CDR3 with reference TRBV28 and TRBJ1-1 gives the whole variable domain DVKVTQSSRYLVKRTGEKVFLECVQDMDHENMFWYRQDPGLGLRLIYFSYDVKMKEKGDIPEGYSVSREKKERFSLILESASTNQTSMYLCASSLRRLWLGAFFGQGTRLTVV.

CDR3 coding DNA: TGTGCCAGCAGTTACTCTAGCGGGGGGACCTACAATGAGCAGTTCTTC. Translated, it gives CASSYSSGGTYNEQFF. The chain links TRBV6-5 to TRBJ2-1, with TRBD2 identical over 10 bases. Looked up from germline, CDR1 is MNHEY and CDR2 is SVGAGI. There are 16 residues in the CDR3. V was pared by 0 bases and J by 2 bases, with 1 base of the junction left unmatched.

The chain recombines TRBV12-3 or TRBV12-4 with TRBJ1-3; a weak D match, TRBD1 (5 bases). Trimming stripped 3 bases from V and 0 bases from J, with 18 bases between. This CDR3 region has 18 residues. The CDR3 sequence is CASSFWDGTLSSGNTIYF. The CDR3 region has the DNA TGTGCCAGCAGTTTCTGGGACGGGACGCTAAGCTCTGGAAACACCATATATTTT.

CDR3 region: CSVRLVLAGDLSTDTQYF. The CDR3 DNA reads TGCAGCGTCCGCCTCGTACTAGCGGGAGACCTAAGCACAGATACGCAGTATTTT. The chain links TRBV29-1 to TRBJ2-3, with 11 bases identical to TRBD2. Germline CDR1 and CDR2: SQVTM and ANQGSEA. There are 18 residues in the CDR3. The V and J ends lost 6 bases and 0 bases, in that order; junction bases with no gene match: 14.

The chain combines TRBV7-9 with TRBJ2-3, with 10 bases that match TRBD2. Trimming cost V 3 bases and J 6 bases; bases outside gene matches: 18. The CDR3 contains 19 residues. Germline V CDR1 and CDR2: SEHNR, FQNEAQ (reference sequence). CDR3: CASSFFLGLSGRAADTQYF. The DNA for the CDR3 is TGTGCCAGCAGCTTCTTCCTGGGTTTGAGCGGGAGGGCCGCCGATACGCAGTATTTT.

The chain combines TRBV12-3 or TRBV12-4 with TRBJ2-2, with 7 bases identical to TRBD2. V gave up 3 bases and J gave up 3 bases; unmatched junction bases: 1. The CDR3 is 14 residues long. The chain's CDR3 is CASSFRGDTGELFF. CDR3 sequence (DNA): TGTGCCAGCAGTTTCCGGGGGGACACCGGGGAGCTGTTTTTT.

This clonotype showed up just once. CDR3 nucleotide sequence: TGTGCCAGTGGGACAGGGCGACAGGAGACTGAAGCTTTCTTT. It codes for CASGTGRQETEAFF. The chain recombines TRBV19 with TRBJ1-1; the match to TRBD1 covers 9 bases. The J segment lost 5 bases and the V segment lost 8 bases, leaving 9 bases of the junction unmatched. The V gene's germline CDR1 is LNHDA and CDR2 SQIVND (reference sequence). The CDR3 has 14 residues.

The chain combines TRBV7-2 with TRBJ1-5; tentative D call: TRBD1 (5 bases). This CDR3 has 15 amino acids. The germline CDR1 and CDR2 sequences are SGHTA and FQGNSA. Trimming removed 4 bases from V and 0 bases from J, with 10 bases in between. CDR3 DNA sequence: TGTGCCAGCAGCTCGGGGCGGCATAGCAATCAGCCCCAGCATTTT. This gives the protein CASSSGRHSNQPQHF.

J is TRBJ2-4 and V is TRBV23-1; no clear D gene. TRBV23-1 falls under the ORF class, with uncertain function. V lost 4 bases and J lost 15, with 19 bases in between. This CDR3 contains 13 residues. In DNA form, the CDR3 reads TGCGCCAGCAGTCCATCCCCGGCGGTGCGGCGGTACTTC. Its protein product is CASSPSPAVRRYF.

The chain uses TRBV2 and TRBJ1-1; D unclear. The ends were cut back, 2 bases at V and 8 bases at J, with 6 bases in the middle. The CDR3 runs to 11 residues. Germline V gene sequence: CDR1 SNHLY, CDR2 FYNNEI. Here the CDR3 DNA reads TGTGCCAGCAGTGAATGGGCAGAAGCTTTCTTT. It specifies CASSEWAEAFF.

The genes are TRBV10-2 and TRBJ2-2, with D possibly TRBD1 on 6 matching bases. CDR1 is WSHSY, CDR2 SAAADI, per germline. Trimming pared 6 bases from V and 1 base from J, leaving 9 bases between. The CDR3 has 14 residues. CDR3 sequence: CASRVQGNTGELFF. The CDR3 nucleotides are TGCGCCAGCAGAGTACAGGGGAACACCGGGGAGCTGTTTTTT.

The chain carries TRBV21-1 and TRBJ2-1; the D call in the table, TRBD2, was not verified against the DNA. TRBV21-1 is a recognized pseudogene. The CDR3 length is 14 residues. CDR3 protein: CASSETSRIDEQFF. DNA of the CDR3: TGTGCCAGCAGCGAAACCTCCCGGATTGATGAGCAGTTCTTC.

The V and J genes are TRBV6-5 and TRBJ1-1; 9 bases are a match to TRBD1. Trimming took 6 bases from V and 2 from J; bases not matched to a gene: 4. There are 14 residues in the CDR3. CDR1 and CDR2 from the germline V gene are MNHEY and SVGAGI. The CDR3 DNA is TGTGCCAGCAGAACCACAGGGGGCAACACTGAAGCTTTCTTT. It is translated as CASRTTGGNTEAFF.

The chain carries TRBV28 and TRBJ2-3; 8 bases are shared with TRBD2. CDR1 and CDR2 (germline): MDHEN, SYDVKM. The CDR3 has 14 amino acids. With 5 bases clipped from V and 5 bases from J, the junction kept 6 bases outside the gene matches. This chain's CDR3 is CASSPQTSEDTQYF. For the CDR3, the DNA is TGTGCCAGCAGTCCGCAGACTAGCGAAGATACGCAGTATTTT.

The CDR3 DNA sequence: TGTGCCAGCAGCTGGCCGACAGCCAACTATGGCTACACCTTC. It specifies CASSWPTANYGYTF. The chain uses TRBV7-9 and TRBJ1-2; tentatively, D is TRBD1 (5 bases). V was clipped by 4 bases and J by 2 bases, with 11 bases between them. Per the germline V gene, CDR1 is SEHNR and CDR2 is FQNEAQ (reference sequence). This CDR3 contains 14 residues.

This clonotype appeared a single time. The junction departs from germline at one end; a sequencing error may be responsible. V gene TRBV9 combines with J gene TRBJ2-1; 9 bases align to TRBD2. The CDR3 is made up of 18 amino acids. Germline CDR1 is SGDLS and CDR2 is YYNGEE. This chain's CDR3 is CASSVAEGVAGAYIEQFF. As DNA, the CDR3 is TGTGCCAGCAGCGTAGCTGAGGGGGTAGCGGGGGCTTACATTGAGCAGTTCTTC.

The CDR3 loop is CASSPAEERLFF. The CDR3 DNA is TGTGCCAGCAGCCCAGCCGAGGAGAGACTGTTTTTT. The chain recombines TRBV25-1 with TRBJ1-4; D gene ambiguous. V was pared by 6 bases and J by 13 bases, with 15 bases between. The CDR3 is 12 amino acids. Germline assignment: CDR1 MGHDK and CDR2 SYGVNS.

The chain has TRBV5-4 and TRBJ1-1; D possibly corresponds to TRBD1 (5 bases). This CDR3 region has 16 residues. The germline gives CDR1 SGHNT, CDR2 YYREEE (reference sequence). Trimming shortened V by 4 bases and J by 4 bases, and 20 bases separated the two germline ends. CDR3 sequence: CASSPGLPRSGTEAFF. The CDR3 bases are TGTGCCAGCAGCCCGGGACTCCCCCGAAGTGGCACTGAAGCTTTCTTT.

The V and J genes are TRBV19 and TRBJ1-5, with a tentative D call TRBD1 (5 bases). The V and J ends lost 4 bases and 5 bases respectively, with 15 bases between them. CDR1 and CDR2 from the germline V gene are LNHDA and SQIVND (reference sequence). The CDR3 loop spans 15 amino acids. The CDR3 DNA is TGTGCCAGTAGTACACCGTATAGGGGCGATCAGCCCCAGCATTTT. It encodes CASSTPYRGDQPQHF.